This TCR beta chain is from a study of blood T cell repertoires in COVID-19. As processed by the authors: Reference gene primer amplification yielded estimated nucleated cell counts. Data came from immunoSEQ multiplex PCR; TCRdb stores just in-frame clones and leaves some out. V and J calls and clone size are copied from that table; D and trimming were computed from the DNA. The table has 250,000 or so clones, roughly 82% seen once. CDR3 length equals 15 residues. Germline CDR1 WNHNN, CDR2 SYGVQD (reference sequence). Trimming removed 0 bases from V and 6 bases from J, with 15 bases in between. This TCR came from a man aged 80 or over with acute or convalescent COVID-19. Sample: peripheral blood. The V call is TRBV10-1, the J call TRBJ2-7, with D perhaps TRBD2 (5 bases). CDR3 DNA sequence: TGCGCCAGCAGTGAGTCGATCGGGGTACCCCTCGAGCAGTACTTC. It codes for CASSESIGVPLEQYF.